This T cell receptor beta chain appears in the sequencing data of a study of T cells in Graves' hyperthyroidism and ophthalmopathy. General study findings and limits: Blood held most thyroid clonotypes expanded above 0.001 frequency.

Many counts were recorded for this clonotype. Its target is unknown. Exclusions: uncontrolled infection, other autoimmune disease, pregnancy, lactation. The PBMCs had their origin in 8.5 to 10 ml of fresh peripheral blood. The CDR3 loop spans 14 amino acids. CDR1 KGHSH and CDR2 LQKENI come from the germline V gene. With 5 bases removed from V and 0 bases from J, the gap between germline ends came to 11 bases. TCR beta CDR3 sequences were amplified from RNA transcripts. The primer set for the first-round RT-PCR of the TCR CDR3 was HTBI. TCRdb redid the calling of the multiplex PCR reads with MiXCR, one entry per CDR3 protein. The table has roughly 300,000 distinct CDR3 sequences, approximately 18% seen once; the top ten hold under 55%.

This chain connects TRBV18 to TRBJ2-7; the D is unclear. The clonotype was recovered from a woman aged 50 to 60 with Graves' hyperthyroidism. Sequenced input: blood. CDR3 amino acids: CASSDGASSYEQYV. In DNA form, the CDR3 reads TGTGCCAGCTCAGATGGAGCAAGCTCCTACGAGCAGTACGTC.